These T cell receptor beta chains were read from a single sample in a study of blood T cell repertoires in COVID-19. The repertoire was sequenced with immunoSEQ multiplex PCR; TCRdb's copy has only in-frame clones and lacks some. The sample includes a few hundred thousand clones, approximately 84% of them seen just once. The sequenced material came from peripheral blood. The receptors here all came from a woman aged 55-70 years with acute or convalescent COVID-19. CDR3s include the opening cysteine and the closing phenylalanine or tryptophan. A D gene is named only where the DNA matches it firmly. Expanded clones are given a class, and other clones once, few, many or no size at all.

d_call | clone_size | j_call | v_call | cdr3_aa | cdr3_nt
TRBD1 | NA | TRBJ1-6 | TRBV5-1 | CASADRVNSPLHF | TGCGCCAGTGCGGACAGGGTTAATTCACCCCTCCACTTT
NA | NA | TRBJ1-3 | TRBV28 | CASSPPTLSSDTIYF | TGTGCCAGCAGTCCCCCGACCCTCAGTAGCGACACCATATATTTT
NA | NA | TRBJ1-4 | TRBV5-1 | CASSSPVATNEKLFF | TGCGCCAGCAGTTCTCCAGTTGCAACTAATGAAAAACTGTTTTTT
NA | NA | TRBJ1-1 | TRBV10-3 | CAISEAGGSTEAFF | TGTGCCATCAGTGAGGCGGGGGGAAGCACTGAAGCTTTCTTT
NA | NA | TRBJ1-2 | TRBV2 | CASSETERAYYGYTF | TGTGCCAGCAGTGAAACGGAGAGGGCCTACTATGGCTACACCTTC
NA | NA | TRBJ1-1 | TRBV6-5 | CASSRNILGGTEAFF | TGTGCCAGCAGCCGAAACATTCTAGGGGGCACTGAAGCTTTCTTT
TRBD2 | NA | TRBJ2-7 | TRBV6-1 | CASSETWTSYEQYF | TGTGCCAGCAGTGAAACCTGGACTAGCTACGAGCAGTACTTC
TRBD1 | NA | TRBJ1-1 | TRBV6-2/TRBV6-3 | CASSHMTGKRWDHTEAFF | TGTGCCAGCAGTCATATGACAGGGAAAAGATGGGACCACACTGAAGCTTTCTTT
NA | NA | TRBJ1-1 | TRBV14 | CASSQLQNMNTEAFF | TGTGCCAGCAGCCAGTTACAGAACATGAACACTGAAGCTTTCTTT
NA | NA | TRBJ1-2 | TRBV2 | CASIQGNYGYTF | TGTGCCAGCATCCAGGGCAACTATGGCTACACCTTC
NA | NA | TRBJ1-1 | TRBV7-2 | CASSFGGSGNTEAFF | TGTGCCAGCAGCTTCGGAGGGTCAGGGAACACTGAAGCTTTCTTT
NA | NA | TRBJ1-1 | TRBV11-2 | CASSFPGNTEAFF | TGTGCCAGCAGCTTCCCCGGGAACACTGAAGCTTTCTTT
TRBD1 | NA | TRBJ1-2 | TRBV6-4 | CASSDFRQGARSYTF | TGTGCCAGCAGTGACTTTAGGCAGGGGGCAAGGAGCTACACCTTC
TRBD1 | few | TRBJ1-3 | TRBV10-3 | CAISGGQGDGNTIYF | TGTGCCATCAGCGGAGGACAGGGGGATGGAAACACCATATATTTT
TRBD1 | NA | TRBJ2-7 | TRBV9 | CASGPGQGYEQYF | TGTGCCAGTGGACCGGGACAGGGATACGAGCAGTACTTC
TRBD1 | NA | TRBJ1-2 | TRBV11-2 | CASSLDWDRGSDGYTF | TGTGCCAGCAGCTTAGACTGGGACAGGGGTAGCGATGGCTACACCTTC
TRBD1 | NA | TRBJ1-2 | TRBV6-5 | CASSPRDRVVYGYTF | TGTGCCAGCAGTCCCAGGGACAGGGTGGTCTATGGCTACACCTTC
NA | NA | TRBJ2-5 | TRBV5-6 | CASSPGGFARETQYF | TGTGCCAGCAGTCCAGGGGGGTTCGCGAGGGAGACCCAGTACTTC
NA | NA | TRBJ1-2 | TRBV4-3 | CASSQDPGYGYTF | TGCGCCAGCAGCCAAGATCCGGGATATGGCTACACCTTC
NA | NA | TRBJ1-1 | TRBV7-6 | CASSLGGGLGGIPEAFF | TGTGCCAGCAGCTTAGGCGGAGGGCTCGGGGGTATTCCTGAAGCTTTCTTT
TRBD1 | NA | TRBJ2-3 | TRBV6-1 | CASSEATGWGSDTQYF | TGTGCCAGCAGTGAAGCGACAGGGTGGGGGTCAGATACGCAGTATTTT
NA | few | TRBJ1-2 | TRBV6-5 | CASLGAYGYTF | TGTGCCAGCTTGGGGGCCTATGGCTACACCTTC
TRBD1 | NA | TRBJ1-5 | TRBV7-9 | CASSAGQGSNQPQHF | TGTGCCAGCAGCGCAGGACAGGGAAGCAATCAGCCCCAGCATTTT
TRBD1 | NA | TRBJ1-6 | TRBV7-9 | CASSPTQGAGEAPLHF | TGTGCCAGCAGCCCCACACAGGGGGCGGGAGAGGCACCCCTCCACTTT
TRBD1 | few | TRBJ1-2 | TRBV5-5 | CASSPGQGARERGYTF | TGTGCCAGCAGCCCGGGACAGGGGGCGCGGGAACGGGGCTACACCTTC
NA | NA | TRBJ1-4 | TRBV5-1 | CASSLRGSTNEKLFF | TGCGCCAGCAGCCTCAGGGGATCCACTAATGAAAAACTGTTTTTT
NA | NA | TRBJ1-6 | TRBV19 | CASSMTIPSYNSPLHF | TGTGCCAGTAGTATGACAATTCCCTCCTATAATTCACCCCTCCACTTT
TRBD1 | NA | TRBJ1-6 | TRBV30 | CAWSLPGTVVDSPLHF | TGTGCCTGGAGTCTTCCCGGGACAGTGGTTGATTCACCCCTCCACTTT
NA | NA | TRBJ1-1 | TRBV7-2 | CASSLGVFAGNTEAFF | TGTGCCAGCAGCTTAGGGGTCTTTGCGGGTAACACTGAAGCTTTCTTT
NA | NA | TRBJ1-4 | TRBV11-2 | CASSLGGAGEKLFF | TGTGCCAGCAGCTTAGGGGGCGCCGGTGAAAAACTGTTTTTT
NA | NA | TRBJ2-3 | TRBV4-3 | CASSQEMAGGGSDTQYF | TGCGCCAGCAGCCAAGAAATGGCCGGGGGAGGTTCAGATACGCAGTATTTT
NA | NA | TRBJ1-2 | TRBV5-4 | CASTSQGIRGGYTF | TGTGCCAGCACCTCCCAGGGTATCAGGGGCGGCTACACCTTC
TRBD1 | NA | TRBJ1-1 | TRBV6-2/TRBV6-3 | CASSYRQGVLDTEAFF | TGTGCCAGCAGTTACCGGCAGGGGGTGTTGGACACTGAAGCTTTCTTT
TRBD1 | NA | TRBJ1-1 | TRBV6-5 | CASSYSGTVNTEAFF | TGTGCCAGCAGTTACTCGGGGACAGTGAACACTGAAGCTTTCTTT
NA | NA | TRBJ2-1 | TRBV7-6 | CASSLDVGPLRDEQFF | TGTGCCAGCAGCTTAGATGTGGGGCCTCTACGGGATGAGCAGTTCTTC
NA | NA | TRBJ2-1 | TRBV11-2 | CASSLALVSSDEQFF | TGTGCCAGCAGCTTAGCACTAGTGTCTTCGGATGAGCAGTTCTTC
TRBD1 | NA | TRBJ1-3 | TRBV7-9 | CASSPGTVVGGNTIYF | TGTGCCAGCAGCCCCGGGACAGTGGTAGGAGGAAACACCATATATTTT
NA | NA | TRBJ2-3 | TRBV5-1 | CASSWTDRKTDTQYF | TGCGCCAGCAGCTGGACGGACAGAAAGACAGATACGCAGTATTTT
NA | NA | TRBJ1-2 | TRBV19 | CASSIDTDRYGYTF | TGTGCCAGTAGTATAGACACAGACCGCTATGGCTACACCTTC
NA | NA | TRBJ2-2 | TRBV6-5 | CASRPASGTGELFF | TGTGCCAGCAGGCCCGCAAGCGGCACCGGGGAGCTGTTTTTT
TRBD2 | NA | TRBJ2-2 | TRBV2 | CASSETSIGTGELFF | TGTGCCAGCAGTGAGACTAGCATTGGAACCGGGGAGCTGTTTTTT
TRBD2 | NA | TRBJ2-4 | TRBV6-2/TRBV6-3 | CASSYSGTSGGTRLAKNIQYF | TGTGCCAGCAGTTACTCGGGGACTAGCGGGGGGACCCGGCTAGCCAAAAACATTCAGTACTTC
NA | NA | TRBJ1-3 | TRBV5-6 | CASSFRINSGNTIYF | TGTGCCAGCAGCTTCAGGATAAACTCTGGAAACACCATATATTTT
NA | NA | TRBJ2-7 | TRBV1 | CTSSQDSAREENYEQYF | TGCACCAGCAGCCAAGATTCTGCACGGGAAGAGAACTACGAGCAGTACTTC
TRBD1 | NA | TRBJ1-2 | TRBV28 | CASSWGTGSHYGYTF | TGTGCCAGCAGTTGGGGGACAGGGTCCCACTATGGCTACACCTTC
TRBD1 | NA | TRBJ2-2 | TRBV28 | CASSRSQGRAGELFF | TGTGCCAGCAGTCGTTCACAGGGGCGAGCCGGGGAGCTGTTTTTT
NA | NA | TRBJ1-6 | TRBV28 | CASTMNRDNSPLHF | TGTGCCAGCACAATGAACAGGGATAATTCACCCCTCCACTTT
TRBD1 | NA | TRBJ1-6 | TRBV6-5 | CASSYFRGNSPLHF | TGTGCCAGCAGTTATTTCAGGGGGAACTCACCCCTCCACTTT
TRBD2 | NA | TRBJ2-5 | TRBV3-1/TRBV3-2 | CASTGGLEETQYF | TGTGCCAGTACGGGGGGTCTCGAAGAGACCCAGTACTTC